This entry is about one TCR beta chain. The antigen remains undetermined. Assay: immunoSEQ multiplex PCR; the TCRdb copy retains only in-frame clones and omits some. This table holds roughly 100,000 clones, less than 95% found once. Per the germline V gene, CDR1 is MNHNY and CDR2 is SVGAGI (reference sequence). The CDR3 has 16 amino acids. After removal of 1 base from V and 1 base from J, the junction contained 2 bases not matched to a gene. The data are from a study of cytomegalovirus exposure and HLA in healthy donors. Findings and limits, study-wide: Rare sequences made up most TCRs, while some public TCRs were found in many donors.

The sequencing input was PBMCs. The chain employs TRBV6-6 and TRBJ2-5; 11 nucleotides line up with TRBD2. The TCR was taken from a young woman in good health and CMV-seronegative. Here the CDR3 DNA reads TGTGCCAGCAGTTACTTAGGGACTAGCGGCCAAGAGACCCAGTACTTC. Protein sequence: CASSYLGTSGQETQYF.